The next 20 T cell receptor beta chains were all read from a single sample in a study of cytomegalovirus exposure and HLA in healthy donors. Both 60 Vbeta primers and 13 Jbeta primers went into the PCR. Produced via immunoSEQ multiplex PCR; TCRdb's table is partial and in-frame only. The sample lists about 35,000 clones; approximately 80% were seen once. Sequenced material: PBMCs. These TCRs come from a male donor in good health and CMV-seronegative.

This clone showed up just once. This sequence joins TRBV4-1 and TRBJ1-1, with D perhaps TRBD1 (5 bases). CDR1 is MGHRA, CDR2 YSYEKL, per germline. The CDR3 is 14 residues long. Trimming shortened V by 3 bases and J by 3 bases, and 11 bases separated the two germline ends. CDR3 loop: CASSQRGADTEAFF. For the CDR3, the DNA is TGCGCCAGCAGCCAGCGCGGGGCTGACACTGAAGCTTTCTTT.

CDR3 amino acids: CASSLRQHNTEAFF. In DNA, the CDR3 is TGTGCCAGCAGTTTGAGACAGCACAACACTGAAGCTTTCTTT. The rearrangement uses TRBV28 and TRBJ1-1, with TRBD1 as a possible D gene (5 bases). V was shortened by 3 bases and J by 2 bases, with 10 bases between the two germline ends. The germline CDR1 and CDR2 sequences are MDHEN and SYDVKM. The CDR3 sequence is 14 residues long.

The V and J genes are TRBV6-1 and TRBJ1-2; TRBD1 is a possible D gene (5 bases). The CDR3 is made up of 14 amino acids. Germline values: CDR1 MNHNS, CDR2 SASEGT. Trimming took off 3 bases at V and 2 bases at J, with 10 bases between the two ends. The CDR3 DNA reads as TGTGCCAGCAGTGATCGGGGGATAAACTATGGCTACACCTTC. Amino acid sequence: CASSDRGINYGYTF.

The rearrangement uses TRBV2 and TRBJ2-1, with 12 positions matching TRBD2. Germline V lookup: CDR1 SNHLY, CDR2 FYNNEI. Unmatched junction bases numbered 19, after V lost 6 bases and J lost 4 bases. The CDR3 is made up of 20 amino acids. The CDR3 sequence: CASREWRLAGADPVYNEQFF. In DNA, the CDR3 is TGTGCCAGCAGGGAGTGGAGACTAGCGGGGGCCGACCCTGTGTACAATGAGCAGTTCTTC. Looking up the rest from reference TRBV2 and TRBJ2-1 gives the full variable domain: EPEVTQTPSHQVTQMGQEVILRCVPISNHLYFYWYRQILGQKVEFLVSFYNNEISEKSEIFDDQFSVERPDGSNFTLKIRSTKLEDSAMYFCASREWRLAGADPVYNEQFFGPGTRLTVL.

V usage is TRBV5-1 and J usage is TRBJ1-2; 12 nucleotides line up with TRBD1. Germline CDR1 is SGHRS and CDR2 is YFSETQ. CDR3 size: 14 residues. With V trimmed by 6 bases and J by 5 bases, 5 bases remained unmatched. CDR3 protein: CASTGTGGAYGYTF. CDR3 nucleotide sequence: TGCGCCAGCACAGGGACAGGGGGCGCATATGGCTACACCTTC.

The chain links TRBV5-1 to TRBJ2-2; D is ambiguous. The V end was cut by 0 bases, the J end by 0 bases, with 6 bases between. Per germline, CDR1 SGHRS and CDR2 YFSETQ. CDR3 size: 15 residues. In nucleotides, the CDR3 is TGCGCCAGCAGCTTGGCTCAGACGAACACCGGGGAGCTGTTTTTT. Translating it yields CASSLAQTNTGELFF.

The chain carries TRBV28 and TRBJ1-6, with D possibly TRBD1 on 6 matching bases. Germline assignment: CDR1 MDHEN and CDR2 SYDVKM. The V and J ends lost 3 bases and 0 bases respectively, with 12 bases between them. The CDR3 is made up of 17 amino acids. The DNA of the CDR3 is TGTGCCAGCAGTTTGTACAGGGCCCCCTCCTATAATTCACCCCTCCACTTT. It is translated as CASSLYRAPSYNSPLHF.

The rearrangement links TRBV2 to TRBJ1-6; 7 nucleotides line up with TRBD1. V gave up 4 bases and J gave up 7 bases; unmatched junction bases: 7. This CDR3 is 15 amino acids long. Germline V gives CDR1 SNHLY, CDR2 FYNNEI. In DNA form, the CDR3 reads TGTGCCAGCAGTGGCCGGGACAGATGGAATTCACCCCTCCACTTT. Protein sequence: CASSGRDRWNSPLHF.

In DNA form, the CDR3 reads TGTGCCAGCAGCCCAGCGACAGGGACCTATGGCTACACCTTC. The encoded protein is CASSPATGTYGYTF. The V gene is TRBV7-2, the J gene TRBJ1-2, with TRBD1 matching 7 bases. CDR1 and CDR2 (germline): SGHTA, FQGNSA. CDR3 length: 14 residues. The junction had 7 bases not matched to a gene; V was cut back by 5 bases and J by 4 bases.

The V and J genes are TRBV5-1 and TRBJ2-5; 9 bases line up with TRBD2. In germline, CDR1 is SGHRS, CDR2 YFSETQ. V trimming: 6 bases; J trimming: 3 bases; junction bases outside the gene matches: 9. CDR3 length: 15 amino acids. In DNA, the CDR3 is TGCGCCAGCACCCCCCCACTAGCGGGTGAAGAGACCCAGTACTTC. It translates to CASTPPLAGEETQYF. Complete variable domain (other parts from reference TRBV5-1 and TRBJ2-5): KAGVTQTPRYLIKTRGQQVTLSCSPISGHRSVSWYQQTPGQGLQFLFEYFSETQRNKGNFPGRFSGRQFSNSRSEMNVSTLELGDSALYLCASTPPLAGEETQYFGPGTRLLVL.

Remarks on this clone: Relative to the germline gene, one junction end is altered; a read error may explain this. V is TRBV10-3 and J is TRBJ1-1; 8 positions agree with TRBD1. CDR1 is ENHRY and CDR2 is SYGVKD in the germline V gene. The CDR3 length is 13 residues. Here the CDR3 reads CAISAGGPTDAFF. CDR3 bases: TGTGCCATCAGCGCAGGGGGCCCGACTGACGCTTTCTTT.

The chain couples TRBV7-9 to TRBJ2-6, with a tentative D call TRBD1 (5 bases). CDR1 is SEHNR and CDR2 is FQNEAQ in the germline V gene (reference sequence). The CDR3 has 17 residues. Trimming left V 10 bases short and J 1 base short, with 20 bases between. The CDR3 coding sequence is TGTGCCAACTGGCGTCACAGGCAGTCTTCTGGGGCCAACGTCCTGACTTTC. Translation gives CANWRHRQSSGANVLTF.

This clone was seen just once. This sequence joins TRBV9 and TRBJ2-4, with 7 bases fitting TRBD2. CDR1 and CDR2 from the germline V gene are SGDLS and YYNGEE. Losses at the gene ends were 0 bases for V and 6 bases for J; bases not matched to a gene: 9. CDR3 length: 16 amino acids. In nucleotides, the CDR3 is TGTGCCAGCAGCGTAGGATGGGAGGGGAATGGAAACATTCAGTACTTC. Translating gives CASSVGWEGNGNIQYF.

This clone was picked up one time. The J gene is TRBJ1-1, the V gene TRBV6-1, with D maybe TRBD1 (6 bases). Germline-derived CDR1 and CDR2 are MNHNS and SASEGT. The length of the CDR3 is 14 residues. V was trimmed by 4 bases and J by 5 bases, leaving 14 bases between them. The CDR3 sequence is CASSATGPGTEAFF. The CDR3 region has the DNA TGTGCCAGCAGTGCGACAGGTCCGGGAACTGAAGCTTTCTTT.

This clone was picked up one time. V is TRBV2 and J is TRBJ1-2, with TRBD1 identical over 7 bases. The CDR3 sequence is 13 residues long. Germline V gene data show CDR1 as SNHLY and CDR2 as FYNNEI. Trimming removed 7 bases from V and 3 bases from J; junction bases left unmatched: 5. The CDR3 DNA follows: TGTGCCAGCAACCCAGGGGGAGACTATGGCTACACCTTC. This gives the protein CASNPGGDYGYTF.

This clone occurred a few times. This rearrangement joins TRBV30 to TRBJ1-5; D ambiguous. The V end lost 1 base, the J end lost 3 bases, and 10 bases lay between the germline ends. The CDR3 spans 14 residues. The germline CDR1 and CDR2 sequences are GTSNPN and SVGIG (reference sequence). The CDR3 sequence is CAWSALGLNQPQHF. DNA of the CDR3: TGTGCCTGGAGTGCACTTGGACTCAATCAGCCCCAGCATTTT.

V is TRBV6-1 and J is TRBJ1-5; 7 nucleotides agree with TRBD1. V gave up 5 bases and J gave up 7 bases; unmatched junction bases: 2. The CDR3 has 12 residues. Germline-derived CDR1 and CDR2 are MNHNS and SASEGT. This chain's CDR3 is CASSLTGQPQHF. The CDR3 coding sequence is TGTGCCAGCAGTTTGACAGGGCAGCCCCAGCATTTT.

V and J are TRBV12-2 and TRBJ1-1. TRBV12-2 is marked as a pseudogene. The CDR3 covers 20 residues. CDR3 coding DNA: TGTGCAAGTCGCTTAGCTTCCCGGGAGGACGGAGGACGCGTGAACACTGAAGCTTTCTTT. Its protein is CASRLASREDGGRVNTEAFF.

The chain joins TRBV30 to TRBJ1-1, with 9 bases identical to TRBD1. This CDR3 contains 14 residues. The ends lost 1 base at V and 4 bases at J; junction bases unmatched: 4. The germline V gene encodes CDR1 GTSNPN and CDR2 SVGIG (reference sequence). CDR3 DNA: TGTGCCTGGAGTGACAGGGGGCGCGTCACTGAAGCTTTCTTT. As protein: CAWSDRGRVTEAFF. Drawing the rest from reference TRBV30 and TRBJ1-1, the complete variable domain is SQTIHQWPATLVQPVGSPLSLECTVEGTSNPNLYWYRQAAGRGLQLLFYSVGIGQISSEVPQNLSASRPQDRQFILSSKKLLLSDSGFYLCAWSDRGRVTEAFFGQGTRLTVV.

The V call is TRBV30, the J call TRBJ1-3; D ambiguous. V was pared by 6 bases and J by 7 bases, with 16 bases between. Germline CDR1 reads GTSNPN; CDR2 reads SVGIG (reference sequence). This CDR3 is 13 amino acids long. The CDR3 nucleotides are TGTGCCTGTTTGGGCAGGCGCCCTAACACCATATATTTT. Amino acid sequence: CACLGRRPNTIYF.